A single T cell receptor (beta chain) is shown here with its context. Its antigen is not known. The data were taken from a study of blood T cells in healthy people across ages. Primed by a sample-barcoded 5' primer and a J-beta primer mix, a second PCR proceeded for 7 to 11 cycles. Each CDR3 protein gets one entry after TCRdb re-called the 5' RACE reads with MiXCR. Of some 710,000 distinct CDR3 sequences in the sample, 22% were seen once. Study findings and constraints: Relative to aged donors, long-lived donors carried more naive CD4+ cells and displayed higher diversity.

With 6 bases removed from V and 0 bases from J, the gap between germline ends came to 13 bases. This CDR3 spans 15 amino acids. Sequencing was carried out using blood. The source is a man between 65 and 80 years old in good health. The genes are TRBV12-3 or TRBV12-4 and TRBJ2-3; D unclear. The CDR3 DNA is TGTGCCAGCAGCCCCCGGGTAGGGAGCACAGATACGCAGTATTTT. Translated: CASSPRVGSTDTQYF.